These 18 T cell receptor beta chains originate from one sample sequenced in a study of cytomegalovirus exposure and HLA in healthy donors. PCR used 60 Vbeta primers and 13 Jbeta primers. Only in-frame clones appear in the TCRdb table, and some are missing; sequencing was by immunoSEQ multiplex PCR. The table includes about 120,000 clones, roughly 69% detected once. Sequenced: PBMCs. These receptors originate from a woman in her forties in good health and CMV-seropositive.

This chain joins TRBV5-6 and TRBJ2-7; 7 nucleotides align to TRBD1. Germline V lookup: CDR1 SGHDT, CDR2 YYEEEE. The CDR3 is made up of 14 amino acids. The V gene end was trimmed by 6 bases and the J gene end by 4 bases; junction bases not matched to a gene: 10. The CDR3 sequence is CASIQRGRIYEQYF. The CDR3 DNA reads as TGTGCCAGCATCCAGAGGGGGCGCATATACGAGCAGTACTTC.

The V gene is TRBV13, the J gene TRBJ2-7; 8 bases match TRBD2. Trimming took 6 bases from V and 2 from J; bases not matched to a gene: 12. Germline V gene sequence: CDR1 PRHDT, CDR2 FYEKMQ (reference sequence). CDR3 size: 16 residues. The CDR3 DNA is TGTGCCAGCAGTTTTAGAATTGGCGGGGGGCCCTACGAGCAGTACTTC. Amino acids: CASSFRIGGGPYEQYF.

The rearrangement joins TRBV18 to TRBJ2-1, with D maybe TRBD2 (5 bases). V lost 3 bases, J lost 4 bases, and 10 bases lay in between. Germline loops: CDR1 KGHSH, CDR2 LQKENI. This CDR3 is 14 amino acids long. The CDR3 spells CASSPVGIYNEQFF. CDR3 sequence (DNA): TGTGCCAGCTCACCCGTCGGGATTTACAATGAGCAGTTCTTC.

The chain employs TRBV7-2 and TRBJ2-3; TRBD2 agrees at 14 bases. The ends lost 5 bases at V and 6 bases at J; junction bases unmatched: 10. The CDR3 runs 17 residues. Germline CDR1 is SGHTA and CDR2 is FQGNSA. The CDR3 sequence: CASSTQTSGGAWDTQYF. The CDR3 DNA sequence: TGTGCCAGCAGCACCCAGACTAGCGGGGGGGCCTGGGATACGCAGTATTTT.

V usage is TRBV16 and J usage is TRBJ1-2, with D perhaps matching TRBD1 (6 bases). The CDR3 covers 15 residues. V lost 2 bases to trimming and J lost 2 bases, with 12 bases between them. Looked up from germline, CDR1 is KGHSY and CDR2 is FQNENV. The CDR3 coding sequence is TGTGCCAGCAGCCAAGGGACAAGCGGAAACTATGGCTACACCTTC. It is translated as CASSQGTSGNYGYTF.

The DNA for the CDR3 is TGTGCCAGCAGCCGGCGACAGGGAATGAACACTGAAGCTTTCTTT. It encodes CASSRRQGMNTEAFF. The gene calls are TRBV7-2 and TRBJ1-1; 7 bases map to TRBD1. The J segment lost 0 bases and the V segment lost 5 bases, leaving 6 bases of the junction unmatched. The CDR3 loop spans 15 amino acids. CDR1 is SGHTA and CDR2 is FQGNSA in the germline V gene.

V is TRBV5-4 and J is TRBJ2-2; D gene ambiguous. The V and J ends lost 6 bases and 1 base respectively, with 7 bases between them. This CDR3 spans 13 amino acids. Germline CDR1 reads SGHNT; CDR2 reads YYREEE (reference sequence). CDR3 sequence reads: CASTLRNTGELFF. CDR3 coding DNA: TGTGCCAGCACCCTTCGGAACACCGGGGAGCTGTTTTTT.

The chain employs TRBV5-1 and TRBJ1-1, with D tentatively TRBD1 (5 bases). CDR3 size: 13 residues. Germline V gives CDR1 SGHRS, CDR2 YFSETQ. The ends were cut back, 4 bases at V and 1 base at J, with 8 bases in the middle. Here the CDR3 reads CASSTTANTEAFF. For the CDR3, the DNA is TGCGCCAGCAGCACGACAGCGAACACTGAAGCTTTCTTT.

As DNA, the CDR3 is TGTGCCAGCAGCGGAAACAGGGGTAGGGACGAGCAGTACTTC. Protein: CASSGNRGRDEQYF. The V gene is TRBV9, the J gene TRBJ2-7; 7 nucleotides agree with TRBD1. This CDR3 contains 14 residues. V lost 3 bases, J lost 5 bases, and 8 bases stayed unmatched. Germline V lookup: CDR1 SGDLS, CDR2 YYNGEE.

The CDR3 DNA reads as TGCGCCAGCAGCTCAGGGGGCTACACCGGGGAGCTGTTTTTT. As protein: CASSSGGYTGELFF. This chain links TRBV5-1 with TRBJ2-2; 8 bases map to TRBD1. The V and J ends lost 3 bases and 3 bases, in that order; junction bases with no gene match: 1. The CDR3 is 14 residues long. Looked up from germline, CDR1 is SGHRS and CDR2 is YFSETQ.

The chain carries TRBV7-2 and TRBJ1-2; TRBD1 aligns across 8 bases. This CDR3 has 15 residues. Germline trimming cut 5 bases from V and 4 bases from J; bases unmatched to any gene: 9. Germline V gene lookup returns CDR1 SGHTA and CDR2 FQGNSA. The CDR3 loop is CASSPDRGPLYGYTF. The CDR3 DNA sequence: TGTGCCAGCAGCCCTGACAGGGGTCCCCTCTATGGCTACACCTTC.

A few counts support this clone. The chain links TRBV6-1 to TRBJ2-7, with a weak D call TRBD2 (6 bases). CDR3 size: 15 residues. Germline V CDR1 and CDR2: MNHNS, SASEGT. Trimming removed 1 base at V and 4 bases at J, with 14 bases between. The CDR3 DNA sequence: TGTGCCAGCAGTGAAGGTGGCGGGATTGCGTACGAGCAGTACTTC. Translation gives CASSEGGGIAYEQYF.

This chain uses TRBV7-9 with TRBJ2-1; D is unclear. The V end lost 3 bases, the J end lost 4 bases, and 13 bases lay between the germline ends. CDR3 size: 15 residues. The V gene's germline CDR1 is SEHNR and CDR2 FQNEAQ (reference sequence). CDR3 in amino acids: CASSLLPTTYNEQFF. The CDR3 bases are TGTGCCAGCAGCTTGCTACCAACGACTTACAATGAGCAGTTCTTC.

This rearrangement joins TRBV7-8 to TRBJ2-7, with 9 bases fitting TRBD1. This CDR3 is built from 16 residues. The V segment lost 1 base and the J segment 1 base; nucleotides outside the gene matches: 5. Germline CDR1 is SGHVS and CDR2 is FQNEAQ. CDR3 protein: CASSLGGGTGSYEQYF. The CDR3 nucleotides read TGTGCCAGCAGCTTAGGAGGTGGGACAGGGTCCTACGAGCAGTACTTC.

J is TRBJ1-5 and V is TRBV5-4; D gene ambiguous. Germline loops: CDR1 SGHNT, CDR2 YYREEE (reference sequence). The CDR3 runs to 13 residues. Between the trimmed V and J ends, which lost 4 bases and 5 bases, there was a span of 10 bases. CDR3 nucleotide sequence: TGTGCCAGCAGCCGGGAGCCCGATCAGCCCCAGCATTTT. Amino acids: CASSREPDQPQHF.

J is TRBJ1-5 and V is TRBV6-1; D perhaps matches TRBD1 (5 bases). V gave up 5 bases and J gave up 1 base, with 9 bases separating them. Per the germline V gene, CDR1 is MNHNS and CDR2 is SASEGT. CDR3 length: 14 amino acids. This CDR3 reads CASSSKGSNQPQHF. CDR3 nucleotide sequence: TGTGCCAGCAGTTCTAAGGGGAGCAATCAGCCCCAGCATTTT.

The chain uses TRBV4-1 and TRBJ1-1; 7 bases are a match to TRBD1. The V segment lost 2 bases and the J segment 2 bases; nucleotides outside the gene matches: 5. CDR1 is MGHRA and CDR2 is YSYEKL in the germline V gene. This CDR3 has 15 amino acids. In DNA form, the CDR3 reads TGCGCCAGCAGCCAACCAAGACAGGGAAACACTGAAGCTTTCTTT. Protein: CASSQPRQGNTEAFF.

This chain links TRBV7-2 with TRBJ1-2; a possible D gene is TRBD1 (6 bases). This CDR3 has 14 residues. The V end was cut by 0 bases, the J end by 8 bases, with 13 bases between. Germline lookup yields CDR1 SGHTA and CDR2 FQGNSA. Here the CDR3 reads CASSLAGGPGGYTF. In nucleotides, the CDR3 is TGTGCCAGCAGCTTAGCGGGGGGGCCAGGAGGCTACACCTTC.